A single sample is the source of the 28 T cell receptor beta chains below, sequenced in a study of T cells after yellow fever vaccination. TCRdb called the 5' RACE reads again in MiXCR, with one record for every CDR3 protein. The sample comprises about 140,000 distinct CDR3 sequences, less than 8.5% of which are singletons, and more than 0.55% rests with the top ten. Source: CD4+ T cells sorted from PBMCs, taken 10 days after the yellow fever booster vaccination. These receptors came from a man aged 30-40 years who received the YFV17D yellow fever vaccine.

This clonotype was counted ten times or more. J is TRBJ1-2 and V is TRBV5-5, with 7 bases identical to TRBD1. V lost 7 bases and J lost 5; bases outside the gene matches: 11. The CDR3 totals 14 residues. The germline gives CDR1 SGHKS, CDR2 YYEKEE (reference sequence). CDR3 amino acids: CASGEAPGGYGYTF. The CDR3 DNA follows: TGTGCCAGCGGGGAGGCGCCAGGGGGATATGGCTACACCTTC.

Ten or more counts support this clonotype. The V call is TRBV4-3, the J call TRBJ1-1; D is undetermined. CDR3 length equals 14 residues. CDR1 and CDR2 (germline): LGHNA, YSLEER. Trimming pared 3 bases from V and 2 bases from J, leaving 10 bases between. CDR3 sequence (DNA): TGCGCCAGCAGCCAGGTACTGAGAAACACTGAAGCTTTCTTT. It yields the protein CASSQVLRNTEAFF.

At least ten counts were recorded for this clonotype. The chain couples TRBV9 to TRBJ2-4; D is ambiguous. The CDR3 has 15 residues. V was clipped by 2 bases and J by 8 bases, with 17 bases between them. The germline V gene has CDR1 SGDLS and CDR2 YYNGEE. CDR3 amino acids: CASSVETTPGDIQYF. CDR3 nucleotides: TGTGCCAGCAGCGTTGAGACGACCCCTGGGGACATTCAGTACTTC. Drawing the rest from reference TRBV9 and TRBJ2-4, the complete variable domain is DSGVTQTPKHLITATGQRVTLRCSPRSGDLSVYWYQQSLDQGLQFLIQYYNGEERAKGNILERFSAQQFPDLHSELNLSSLELGDSALYFCASSVETTPGDIQYFGAGTRLSVL.

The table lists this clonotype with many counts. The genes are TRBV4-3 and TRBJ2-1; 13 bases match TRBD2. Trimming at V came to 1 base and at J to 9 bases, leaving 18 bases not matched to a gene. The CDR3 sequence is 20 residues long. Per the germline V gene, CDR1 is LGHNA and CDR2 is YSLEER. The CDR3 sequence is CASSQVVRIGLAGDYVEQFF. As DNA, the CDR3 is TGCGCCAGCAGCCAAGTGGTTCGAATTGGACTAGCGGGAGACTATGTTGAGCAGTTCTTC.

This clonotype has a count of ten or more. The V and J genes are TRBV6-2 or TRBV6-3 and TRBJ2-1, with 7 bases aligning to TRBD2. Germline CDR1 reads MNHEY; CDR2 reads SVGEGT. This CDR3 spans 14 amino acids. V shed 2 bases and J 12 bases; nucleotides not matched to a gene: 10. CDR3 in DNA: TGTGCCAGCAGTTACCCCGAATCCGGGGGGACGCAGTTCTTC. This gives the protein CASSYPESGGTQFF.

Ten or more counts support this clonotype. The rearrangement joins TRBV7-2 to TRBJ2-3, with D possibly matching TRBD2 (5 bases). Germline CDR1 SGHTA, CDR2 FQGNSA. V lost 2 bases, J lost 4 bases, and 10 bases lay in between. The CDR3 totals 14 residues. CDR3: CASSLRSGADTQYF. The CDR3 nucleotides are TGTGCCAGCAGCTTAAGGTCCGGGGCAGATACGCAGTATTTT.

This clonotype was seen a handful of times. The CDR3 sequence is CSAGHSNEQFF. CDR3 sequence (DNA): TGCAGTGCCGGGCACTCCAATGAGCAGTTCTTC. The chain is built from TRBV20-1 and TRBJ2-1, with D unresolved. This CDR3 has 11 residues. V lost 6 bases, J lost 6 bases, and 9 bases lay in between. Germline CDR1 and CDR2: DFQATT and SNEGSKA (reference sequence).

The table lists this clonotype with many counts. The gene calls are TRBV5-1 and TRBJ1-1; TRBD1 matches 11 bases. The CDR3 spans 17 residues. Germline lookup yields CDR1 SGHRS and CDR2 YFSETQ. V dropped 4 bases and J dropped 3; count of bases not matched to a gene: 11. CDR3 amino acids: CASSARDRGNVYTEAFF. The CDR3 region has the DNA TGCGCCAGCAGCGCGCGGGACAGGGGGAATGTTTACACTGAAGCTTTCTTT.

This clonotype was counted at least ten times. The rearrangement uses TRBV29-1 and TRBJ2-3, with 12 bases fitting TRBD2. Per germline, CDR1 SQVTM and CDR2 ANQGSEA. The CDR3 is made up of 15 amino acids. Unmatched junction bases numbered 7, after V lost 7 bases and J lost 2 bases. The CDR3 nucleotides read TGCAGCGCCCTAGGACTAGCGGGGAACACAGATACGCAGTATTTT. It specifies CSALGLAGNTDTQYF.

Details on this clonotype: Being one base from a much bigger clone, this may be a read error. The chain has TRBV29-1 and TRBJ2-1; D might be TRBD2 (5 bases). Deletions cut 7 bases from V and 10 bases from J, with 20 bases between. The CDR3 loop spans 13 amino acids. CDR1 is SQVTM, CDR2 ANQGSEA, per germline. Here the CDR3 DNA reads TGCAGCGCTCACCGGTGGACGACGGGGGAGCAGTTCTTC. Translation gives CSAHRWTTGEQFF.

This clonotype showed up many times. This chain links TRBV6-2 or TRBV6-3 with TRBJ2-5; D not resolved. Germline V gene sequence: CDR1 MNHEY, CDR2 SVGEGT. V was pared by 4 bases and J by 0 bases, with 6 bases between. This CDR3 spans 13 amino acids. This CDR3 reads CASSWKYQETQYF. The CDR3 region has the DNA TGTGCCAGCAGTTGGAAGTACCAAGAGACCCAGTACTTC.

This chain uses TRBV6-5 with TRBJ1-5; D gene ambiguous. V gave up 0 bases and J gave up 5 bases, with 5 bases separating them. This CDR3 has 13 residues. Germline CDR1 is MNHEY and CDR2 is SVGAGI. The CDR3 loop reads CASSYSMHQPQHF. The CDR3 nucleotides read TGTGCCAGCAGTTACTCGATGCATCAGCCCCAGCATTTT.

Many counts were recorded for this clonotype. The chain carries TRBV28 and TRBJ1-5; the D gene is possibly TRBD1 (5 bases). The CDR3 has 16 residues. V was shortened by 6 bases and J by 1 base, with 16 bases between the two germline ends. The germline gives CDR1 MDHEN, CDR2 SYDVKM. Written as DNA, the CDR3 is TGTGCCAGCAGGAGTTCAAGAAGGGGAAGCAATCAGCCCCAGCATTTT. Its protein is CASRSSRRGSNQPQHF.

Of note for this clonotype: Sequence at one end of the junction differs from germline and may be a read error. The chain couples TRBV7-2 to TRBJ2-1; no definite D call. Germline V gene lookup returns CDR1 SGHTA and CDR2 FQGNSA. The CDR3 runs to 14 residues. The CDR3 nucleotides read TGTGCCAGCGGCTTTACACCTTCCTACAATGAGCAGTTCTTC. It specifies CASGFTPSYNEQFF.

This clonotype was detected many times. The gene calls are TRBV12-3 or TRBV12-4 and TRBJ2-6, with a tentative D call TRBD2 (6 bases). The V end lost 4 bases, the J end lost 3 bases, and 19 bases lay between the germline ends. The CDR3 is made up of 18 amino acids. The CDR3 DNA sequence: TGTGCCAGCAGTTCGCGGGGACGGCCTTTCGGTGGGGCCAACGTCCTGACTTTC. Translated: CASSSRGRPFGGANVLTF.

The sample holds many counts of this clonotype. CDR3 in amino acids: CASSYFETQYF. CDR3 sequence (DNA): TGTGCCAGCAGTTACTTTGAGACCCAGTACTTC. This chain connects TRBV6-2 or TRBV6-3 to TRBJ2-5; no clear D. Germline lookup yields CDR1 MNHEY and CDR2 SVGEGT. The CDR3 totals 11 residues. With 1 base removed from V and 5 bases from J, the gap between germline ends came to 2 bases.

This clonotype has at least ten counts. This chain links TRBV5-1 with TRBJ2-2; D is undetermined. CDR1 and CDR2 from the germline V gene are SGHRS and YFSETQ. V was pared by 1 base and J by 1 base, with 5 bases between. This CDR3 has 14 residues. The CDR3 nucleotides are TGCGCCAGCAGCTTGACCTGGAACACCGGGGAGCTGTTTTTT. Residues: CASSLTWNTGELFF.

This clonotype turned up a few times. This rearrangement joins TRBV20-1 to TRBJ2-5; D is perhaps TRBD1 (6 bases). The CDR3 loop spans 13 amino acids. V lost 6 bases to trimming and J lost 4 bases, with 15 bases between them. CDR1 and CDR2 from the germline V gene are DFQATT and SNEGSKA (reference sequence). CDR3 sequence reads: CSAIFGTTETQYF. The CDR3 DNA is TGCAGTGCCATATTTGGGACAACAGAGACCCAGTACTTC.

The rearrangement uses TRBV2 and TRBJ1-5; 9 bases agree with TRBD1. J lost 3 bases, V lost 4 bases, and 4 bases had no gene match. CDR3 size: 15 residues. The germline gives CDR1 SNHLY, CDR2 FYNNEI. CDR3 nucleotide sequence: TGTGCCAGCAGTGGGGACAGGGAAGCCAATCAGCCCCAGCATTTT. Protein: CASSGDREANQPQHF.

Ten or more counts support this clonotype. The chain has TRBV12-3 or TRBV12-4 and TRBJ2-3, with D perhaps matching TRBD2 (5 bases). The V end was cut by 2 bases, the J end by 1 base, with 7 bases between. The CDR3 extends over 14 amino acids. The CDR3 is CASSLLAGTDTQYF. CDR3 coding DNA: TGTGCCAGCAGTTTACTAGCAGGCACAGATACGCAGTATTTT.

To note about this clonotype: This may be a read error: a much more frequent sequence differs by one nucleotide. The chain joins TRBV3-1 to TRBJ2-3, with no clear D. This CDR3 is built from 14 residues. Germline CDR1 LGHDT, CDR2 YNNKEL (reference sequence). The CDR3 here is CATSQEGGTDTQYF. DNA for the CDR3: TGTGCCACCAGCCAAGAAGGAGGCACAGATACGCAGTATTTT.

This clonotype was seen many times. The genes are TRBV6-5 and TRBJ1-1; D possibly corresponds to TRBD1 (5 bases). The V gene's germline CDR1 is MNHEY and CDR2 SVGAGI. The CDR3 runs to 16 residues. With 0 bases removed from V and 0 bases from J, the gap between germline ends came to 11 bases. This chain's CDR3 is CASSYSYTTVNTEAFF. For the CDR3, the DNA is TGTGCCAGCAGTTACTCGTACACGACAGTGAACACTGAAGCTTTCTTT.

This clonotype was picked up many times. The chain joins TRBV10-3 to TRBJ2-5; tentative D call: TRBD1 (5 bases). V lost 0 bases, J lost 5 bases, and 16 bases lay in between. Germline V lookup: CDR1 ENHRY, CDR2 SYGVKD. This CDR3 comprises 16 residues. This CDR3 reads CAISESARRGDETQYF. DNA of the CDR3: TGTGCCATCAGTGAGTCAGCCCGAAGGGGCGACGAGACCCAGTACTTC.

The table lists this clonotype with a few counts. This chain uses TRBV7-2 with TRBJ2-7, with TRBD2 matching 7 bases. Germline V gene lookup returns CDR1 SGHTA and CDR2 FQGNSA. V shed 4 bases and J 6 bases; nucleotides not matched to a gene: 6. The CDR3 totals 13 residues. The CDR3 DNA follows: TGTGCCAGCAGCTGGACTAGAACGGTCGAGCAGTACTTC. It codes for CASSWTRTVEQYF.

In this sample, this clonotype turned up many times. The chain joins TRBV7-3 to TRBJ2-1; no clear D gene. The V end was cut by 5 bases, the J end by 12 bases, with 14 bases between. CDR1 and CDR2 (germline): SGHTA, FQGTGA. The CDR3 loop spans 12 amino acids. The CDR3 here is CASSQTGLPQFF. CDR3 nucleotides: TGTGCCAGCAGCCAAACTGGGTTGCCGCAGTTCTTC.

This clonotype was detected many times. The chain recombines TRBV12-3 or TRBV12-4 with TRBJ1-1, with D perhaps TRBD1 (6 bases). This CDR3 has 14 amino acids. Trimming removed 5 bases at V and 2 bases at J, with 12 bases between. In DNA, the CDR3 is TGTGCCAGCAGTATCGGAGGGGGAAACACTGAAGCTTTCTTT. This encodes CASSIGGGNTEAFF.

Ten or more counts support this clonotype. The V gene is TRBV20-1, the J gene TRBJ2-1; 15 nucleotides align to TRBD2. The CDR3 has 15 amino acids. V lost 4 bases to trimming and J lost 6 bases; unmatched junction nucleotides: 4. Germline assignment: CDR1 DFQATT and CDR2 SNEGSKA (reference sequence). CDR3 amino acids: CSANGLAGGRNEQFF. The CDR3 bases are TGCAGTGCTAATGGACTAGCGGGAGGGCGCAATGAGCAGTTCTTC.

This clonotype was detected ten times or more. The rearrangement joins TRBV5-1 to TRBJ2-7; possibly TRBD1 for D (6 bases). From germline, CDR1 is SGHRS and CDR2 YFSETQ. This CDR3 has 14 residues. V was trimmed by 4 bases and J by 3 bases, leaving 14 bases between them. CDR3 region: CASSMSGAIYEQYF. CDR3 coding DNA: TGCGCCAGCAGCATGTCAGGGGCGATCTACGAGCAGTACTTC.